This section outlines one T cell receptor (beta chain) sequence together with its context. These data belong to a study of cytomegalovirus exposure and HLA in healthy donors. The donors were part of the validation cohort of roughly 110 subjects. That cohort was separate from the first cohort, which comprised 670 or so subjects. Germline CDR1 and CDR2: MGHRA and YSYEKL. With 4 bases clipped from V and 2 bases from J, the junction kept 4 bases outside the gene matches. The CDR3 runs to 16 residues. The data were produced by immunoSEQ multiplex PCR, yet TCRdb's version contains in-frame clones alone and is incomplete. The sample carries around 150,000 clones, 70% to 90% recorded once.

The chain joins TRBV4-1 to TRBJ2-5; TRBD2 matches at 13 bases. This receptor was identified in a man aged 30 to 39 in good health and CMV-seropositive. Sequencing was performed on PBMCs. The CDR3 sequence is CASSLWTSGGQETQYF. The DNA for the CDR3 is TGCGCCAGCAGCCTCTGGACTAGCGGGGGTCAAGAGACCCAGTACTTC.